The clone carrying this TCR beta chain turned up a few times. Its antigen is not known. The data stem from a study of cytomegalovirus exposure and HLA in healthy donors. General study results and limits: As a later analysis revealed, most CMV-associated TCR beta chains appeared HLA-restricted. As a later analysis showed, a missense DCLRE1C variant was linked to trimming of TCR beta V- and J-genes.

Germline CDR1 and CDR2: LNHDA and SQIVND (reference sequence). The CDR3 sequence is 12 residues long. V lost 7 bases and J 7 bases, leaving 13 bases between the germline ends. The PCR contained 60 Vbeta and 13 Jbeta primers. This table comes from immunoSEQ multiplex PCR, and its TCRdb copy is limited to in-frame clones, with some not included. The sample gives some 180,000 clones, 77% of which show up once; 1.4% is in the top ten. The sequencing input was PBMCs. This TCR was sampled from a man aged 18 to 35 in good health and CMV-seronegative. V usage is TRBV19 and J usage is TRBJ1-2; D not resolved. The CDR3 spells CASTHGLSGYTF. For the CDR3, the DNA is TGTGCCAGTACTCACGGACTATCTGGCTACACCTTC.